The T cell receptor (beta chain) described here comes from a study of metastatic and nonmetastatic thyroid tumors. Study-level information: From malignant and benign thyroid patients, repertoires in blood and in tumor or nodule tissue were compared. Study findings and constraints: In both blood and tumor samples, TCR beta diversity was reported significantly higher for malignant than benign nodules.

The germline gives CDR1 SEHNR, CDR2 FQNEAQ (reference sequence). Trimming removed 3 bases from V and 4 bases from J; junction bases left unmatched: 5. The CDR3 extends over 15 amino acids. TCRdb re-called clones from the PCR reads using MiXCR. The repertoire holds tens of thousands of clones, with roughly 12% as singletons. In its sample, this clone was seen many times. Its antigen is unknown. Treatment of any kind had been given to no patient before thyroid surgery. The V call is TRBV7-9, the J call TRBJ2-3, with 9 bases aligning to TRBD2. The sequence was collected from a female donor with papillary thyroid cancer or a benign thyroid nodule (not recorded which). Some clones in this sample may be carry-over from other donors' samples. Sequencing was done on a sample of blood. The CDR3: CASSFSGGRADTQYF. The CDR3 nucleotides read TGTGCCAGCAGCTTCAGCGGGGGGAGGGCAGATACGCAGTATTTT.